These T cell receptor beta chains were read from a single sample in a study of regulatory T cells in long-lasting Graves disease. TCRdb re-analysed the multiplex PCR reads in MiXCR, keeping a single row per CDR3 protein. The sample has around 510,000 distinct CDR3 sequences; 20% are singletons. Sequencing was performed on peripheral blood mononuclear cells (PBMCs), taken when the disease was refractory, from a patient treated with antithyroid drugs. These receptors originate from a female donor with Graves disease. Each CDR3 is given with its conserved first and last residue. Fields, in order: V gene, J gene, clone size, D gene, CDR3 protein, CDR3 DNA. The D gene is left open where the match is weak. The size of a clone is reported for some rows only, either as once, few or many, or as a class for expanded clones.

TRBV28	TRBJ1-2	many	NA	CASSLIGELYTF	TGTGCCAGCAGTTTGATCGGGGAGCTTTACACCTTC
TRBV20-1	TRBJ1-5	NA	NA	CSANAGRYSNQPQHF	TGCAGTGCTAACGCCGGACGGTATAGCAATCAGCCCCAGCATTTT
TRBV7-9	TRBJ1-4	many	NA	CASSQFRHASEKLFF	TGTGCCAGCAGCCAATTTAGACATGCGTCTGAAAAACTGTTTTTT
TRBV28	TRBJ1-1	many	NA	CASSLQGDSRTEAFF	TGTGCCAGCAGTTTACAGGGAGATTCCCGCACTGAAGCTTTCTTT
TRBV2	TRBJ1-6	many	NA	CASSVTSPYNSPLHF	TGTGCCAGCAGTGTGACTTCTCCCTATAATTCACCCCTCCACTTT
TRBV20-1	TRBJ1-5	NA	TRBD1	CSARDRVSLRGSQPQHF	TGCAGTGCTAGGGACAGGGTTAGTCTCAGGGGTTCTCAGCCCCAGCATTTT
TRBV12-3/TRBV12-4	TRBJ2-5	few	TRBD2	CASSFGTSGGGETQYF	TGTGCCAGCAGTTTCGGGACTAGCGGGGGGGGGGAGACCCAGTACTTC
TRBV7-8	TRBJ2-5	many	TRBD2	CASSLAAGGYQETQYF	TGTGCCAGCAGCTTAGCGGCGGGAGGGTACCAAGAGACCCAGTACTTC
TRBV5-1	TRBJ2-6	NA	NA	CASSVNSGANVLTF	TGCGCCAGCAGCGTTAACTCTGGGGCCAACGTCCTGACTTTC
TRBV19	TRBJ2-7	NA	TRBD2	CASSSGSGYEQYF	TGTGCCAGTAGTAGCGGGAGTGGTTACGAGCAGTACTTC
TRBV27	TRBJ2-3	NA	TRBD2	CASRFGGRADTQYF	TGTGCCAGCAGGTTTGGCGGGAGGGCAGATACGCAGTATTTT
TRBV2	TRBJ2-7	many	NA	CASSDQGGSYEQYF	TGTGCCAGCAGTGATCAGGGGGGCTCCTACGAGCAGTACTTC
TRBV3-1	TRBJ2-1	NA	NA	CASSRGNNEQFF	TGTGCCAGCAGCCGGGGAAACAATGAGCAGTTCTTC
TRBV5-1	TRBJ2-5	NA	NA	CASSFRGETQYF	TGCGCCAGCAGCTTCAGGGGCGAGACCCAGTACTTC
TRBV7-9	TRBJ1-2	NA	TRBD1	CASSPRTGLDYGYTF	TGTGCCAGCAGCCCGAGGACAGGGCTCGACTATGGCTACACCTTC
TRBV6-2/TRBV6-3	TRBJ1-1	many	NA	CASSSFVSHTEAFF	TGTGCCAGCAGCTCCTTCGTCAGCCACACTGAAGCTTTCTTT
TRBV2	TRBJ2-2	many	NA	CASSESLTGQTRGELFF	TGTGCCAGCAGTGAGTCGTTGACGGGACAAACGCGTGGGGAGCTGTTTTTT
TRBV28	TRBJ2-7	few	NA	CASSLSLFEQYF	TGTGCCAGCAGTTTATCTCTTTTTGAACAGTACTTC
TRBV6-5	TRBJ1-5	NA	NA	CASSYSYGSSTDTQHF	TGTGCCAGCAGTTACTCTTACGGGTCTAGCACAGATACGCAGCATTTT
TRBV6-2/TRBV6-3	TRBJ2-5	NA	NA	CASSYGGRTEETQYF	TGTGCCAGCAGTTACGGGGGCAGGACGGAAGAGACCCAGTACTTC
TRBV2	TRBJ1-2	many	TRBD1	CASSTGQGDYGYTF	TGTGCCAGCAGTACCGGTCAGGGGGACTATGGCTACACCTTC
TRBV27	TRBJ1-1	many	TRBD1	CASSIRTGGEAEAFF	TGTGCCAGCAGTATACGGACAGGGGGCGAAGCTGAAGCTTTCTTT
TRBV18	TRBJ1-1	few	NA	CASSRGAGTEAFF	TGTGCCAGCTCCCGGGGGGCTGGCACTGAAGCTTTCTTT
TRBV5-6	TRBJ2-4	few	TRBD2	CASSLGASGISKNIQYF	TGTGCCAGCAGCTTGGGGGCTAGCGGGATATCAAAAAACATTCAGTACTTC
TRBV28	TRBJ2-7	many	NA	CASSFLDGDEQYF	TGTGCCAGCAGTTTTCTCGACGGGGACGAGCAGTACTTC
TRBV6-1	TRBJ1-6	NA	NA	CASSRQEGWYSPLHF	TGTGCCAGCAGCCGACAGGAGGGGTGGTATTCACCCCTCCACTTT
TRBV11-3	TRBJ2-7	once	TRBD1	CANRTGDTASTIYEQYF	TGTGCCAACCGGACAGGGGATACGGCTTCTACAATCTACGAGCAGTACTTC
TRBV28	TRBJ2-4	few	NA	CASSPVGPGKNIQYF	TGTGCCAGCAGCCCCGTCGGGCCTGGGAAAAACATTCAGTACTTC
TRBV5-1	TRBJ1-6	NA	TRBD1	CASSFGQDSPLHF	TGCGCCAGCAGCTTCGGACAGGATTCACCCCTCCACTTT
TRBV7-8	TRBJ1-2	few	TRBD1	CASSLGGTGRIYGYTF	TGTGCCAGCAGCTTAGGGGGGACAGGGAGGATCTATGGCTACACCTTC
TRBV6-5	TRBJ2-7	many	NA	CASSYSGNGEQYF	TGTGCCAGCAGTTACTCCGGGAATGGCGAGCAGTACTTC
TRBV4-3	TRBJ2-6	few	NA	CASSQWSGKSSGANVLTF	TGCGCCAGCAGCCAATGGTCGGGAAAGAGCTCTGGGGCCAACGTCCTGACTTTC
TRBV27	TRBJ2-7	few	NA	CASSRGSQTYEQYF	TGTGCCAGCAGTCGAGGGAGCCAGACCTACGAGCAGTACTTC
TRBV6-1	TRBJ1-3	few	NA	CASAYRVRGDTIYF	TGTGCCAGCGCGTACAGGGTCCGAGGGGACACCATATATTTT
TRBV28	TRBJ2-1	once	TRBD2	CASSLLAGVNEQFF	TGTGCCAGCAGTTTATTAGCGGGAGTTAATGAGCAGTTCTTC
TRBV6-2/TRBV6-3	TRBJ1-5	NA	NA	CASSPSGGIGQPQHF	TGTGCCAGCAGTCCCTCAGGAGGGATTGGTCAGCCCCAGCATTTT
TRBV7-3	TRBJ2-7	NA	NA	CASSLWAGDEQYF	TGTGCCAGCAGCTTATGGGCAGGGGACGAGCAGTACTTC
TRBV29-1	TRBJ2-7	NA	NA	CSVKTQEVLSYEQYF	TGCAGCGTCAAGACTCAGGAGGTTCTCTCCTACGAGCAGTACTTC
TRBV11-1	TRBJ2-7	many	NA	CASSLLSGTSTYEQYF	TGTGCCAGCAGCTTATTATCCGGGACTTCTACCTACGAGCAGTACTTC